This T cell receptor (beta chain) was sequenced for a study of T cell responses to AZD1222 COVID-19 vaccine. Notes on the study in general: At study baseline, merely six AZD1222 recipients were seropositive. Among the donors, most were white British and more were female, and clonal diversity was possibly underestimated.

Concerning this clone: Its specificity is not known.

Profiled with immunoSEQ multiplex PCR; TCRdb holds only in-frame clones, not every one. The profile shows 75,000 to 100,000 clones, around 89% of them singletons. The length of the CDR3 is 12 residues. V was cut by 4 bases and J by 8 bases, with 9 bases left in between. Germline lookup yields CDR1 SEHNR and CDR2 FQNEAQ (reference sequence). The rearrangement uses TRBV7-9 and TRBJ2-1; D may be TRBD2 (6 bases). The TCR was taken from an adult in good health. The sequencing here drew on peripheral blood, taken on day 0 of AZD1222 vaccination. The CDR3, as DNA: TGTGCCAGCAGCTCCGGAGGGGATGAGCAGTTCTTC. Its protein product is CASSSGGDEQFF.